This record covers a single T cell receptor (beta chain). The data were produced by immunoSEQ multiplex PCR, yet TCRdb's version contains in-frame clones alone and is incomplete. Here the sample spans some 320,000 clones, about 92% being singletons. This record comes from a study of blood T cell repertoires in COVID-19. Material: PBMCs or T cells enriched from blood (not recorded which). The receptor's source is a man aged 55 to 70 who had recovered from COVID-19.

The CDR3: CASSLGLGANVLTF. Here the CDR3 DNA reads TGTGCCAGCAGCTTGGGTCTTGGGGCCAACGTCCTGACTTTC. The chain is built from TRBV5-6 and TRBJ2-6; no clear D gene. With 0 bases removed from V and 3 bases from J, the gap between germline ends came to 4 bases. Germline assignment: CDR1 SGHDT and CDR2 YYEEEE. The CDR3 is 14 amino acids.